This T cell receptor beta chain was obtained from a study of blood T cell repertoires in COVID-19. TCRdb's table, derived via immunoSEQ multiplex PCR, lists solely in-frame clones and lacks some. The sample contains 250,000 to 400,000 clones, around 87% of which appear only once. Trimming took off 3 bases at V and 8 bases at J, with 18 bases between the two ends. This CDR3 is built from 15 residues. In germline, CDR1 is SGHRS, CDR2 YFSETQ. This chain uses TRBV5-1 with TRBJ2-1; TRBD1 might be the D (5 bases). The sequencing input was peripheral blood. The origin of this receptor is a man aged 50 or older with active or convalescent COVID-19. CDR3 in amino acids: CASSSWGPESDEQFF. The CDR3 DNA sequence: TGCGCCAGCAGCTCATGGGGCCCAGAATCGGATGAGCAGTTCTTC.